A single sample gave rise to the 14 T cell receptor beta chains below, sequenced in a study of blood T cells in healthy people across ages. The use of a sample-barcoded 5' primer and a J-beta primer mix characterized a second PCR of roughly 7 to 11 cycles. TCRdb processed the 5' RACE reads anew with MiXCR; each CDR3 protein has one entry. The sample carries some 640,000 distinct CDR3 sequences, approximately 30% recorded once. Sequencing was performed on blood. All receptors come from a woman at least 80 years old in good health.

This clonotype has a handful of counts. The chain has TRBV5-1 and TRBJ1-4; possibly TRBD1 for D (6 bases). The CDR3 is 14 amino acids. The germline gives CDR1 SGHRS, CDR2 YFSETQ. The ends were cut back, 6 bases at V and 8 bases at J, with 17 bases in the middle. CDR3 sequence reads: CASKRSGGQEKLFF. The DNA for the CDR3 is TGCGCCAGCAAACGTTCGGGGGGGCAGGAAAAACTGTTTTTT.

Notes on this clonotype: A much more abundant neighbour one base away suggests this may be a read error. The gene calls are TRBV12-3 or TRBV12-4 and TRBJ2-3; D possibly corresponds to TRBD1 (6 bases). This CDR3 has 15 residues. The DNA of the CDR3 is TGTGCCAGCAGTTTAGCGGGGGCCTTCACAGATACGGAGTATTTT. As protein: CASSLAGAFTDTEYF.

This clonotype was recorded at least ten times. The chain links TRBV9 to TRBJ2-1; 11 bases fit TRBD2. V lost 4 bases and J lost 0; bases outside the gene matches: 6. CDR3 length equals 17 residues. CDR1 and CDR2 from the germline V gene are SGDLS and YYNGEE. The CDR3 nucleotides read TGTGCCAGCAGCCCCCGTCTAGCGGGGGGCTCCTACAATGAGCAGTTCTTC. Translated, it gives CASSPRLAGGSYNEQFF.

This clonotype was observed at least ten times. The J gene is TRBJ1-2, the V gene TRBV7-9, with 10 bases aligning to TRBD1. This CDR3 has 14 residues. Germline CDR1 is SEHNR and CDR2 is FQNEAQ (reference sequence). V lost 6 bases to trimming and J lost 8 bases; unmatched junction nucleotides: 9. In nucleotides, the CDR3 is TGTGCCAGCAGTCAGGCGGGACAGGGGCTAGGCTACACCTTC. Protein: CASSQAGQGLGYTF. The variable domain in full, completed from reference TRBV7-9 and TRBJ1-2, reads DTGVSQNPRHKITKRGQNVTFRCDPISEHNRLYWYRQTLGQGPEFLTYFQNEAQLEKSRLLSDRFSAERPKGSFSTLEIQRTEQGDSAMYLCASSQAGQGLGYTFGSGTRLTVV.

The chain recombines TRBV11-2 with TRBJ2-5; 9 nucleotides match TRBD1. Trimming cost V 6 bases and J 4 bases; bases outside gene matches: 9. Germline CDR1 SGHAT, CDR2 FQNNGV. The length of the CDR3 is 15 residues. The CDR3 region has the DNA TGTGCCAGCAGGCTTTACAGGGGGCGCATAGAGACCCAGTACTTC. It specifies CASRLYRGRIETQYF.

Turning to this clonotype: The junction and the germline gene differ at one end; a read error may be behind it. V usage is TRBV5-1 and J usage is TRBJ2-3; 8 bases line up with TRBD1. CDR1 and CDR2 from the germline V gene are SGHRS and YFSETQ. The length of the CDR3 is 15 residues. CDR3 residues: CANSLGTGGTDTQYF. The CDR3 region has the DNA TGCGCCAACAGCTTGGGGACAGGAGGAACAGATACGCAGTATTTT.

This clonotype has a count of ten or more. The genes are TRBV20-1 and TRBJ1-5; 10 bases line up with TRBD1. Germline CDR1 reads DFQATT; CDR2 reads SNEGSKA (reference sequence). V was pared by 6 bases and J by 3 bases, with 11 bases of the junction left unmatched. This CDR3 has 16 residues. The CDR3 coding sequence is TGCAGTGCCAAGCCCCCGACAGGGGGCTTCAATCAGCCCCAGCATTTT. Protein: CSAKPPTGGFNQPQHF.

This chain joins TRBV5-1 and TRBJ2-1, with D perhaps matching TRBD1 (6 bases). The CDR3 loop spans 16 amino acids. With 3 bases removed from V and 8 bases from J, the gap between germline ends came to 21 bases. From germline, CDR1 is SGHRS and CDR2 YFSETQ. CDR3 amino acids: CASSSTDRLGWDEQFF. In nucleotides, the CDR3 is TGCGCCAGCAGCTCGACCGACAGGCTAGGATGGGATGAGCAGTTCTTC.

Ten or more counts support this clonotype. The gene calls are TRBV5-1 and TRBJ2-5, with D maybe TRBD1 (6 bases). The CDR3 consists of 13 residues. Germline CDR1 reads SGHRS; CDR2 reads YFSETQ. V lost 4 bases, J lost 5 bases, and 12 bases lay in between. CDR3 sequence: CASSETGWETQYF. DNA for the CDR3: TGCGCCAGCAGCGAAACAGGGTGGGAGACCCAGTACTTC.

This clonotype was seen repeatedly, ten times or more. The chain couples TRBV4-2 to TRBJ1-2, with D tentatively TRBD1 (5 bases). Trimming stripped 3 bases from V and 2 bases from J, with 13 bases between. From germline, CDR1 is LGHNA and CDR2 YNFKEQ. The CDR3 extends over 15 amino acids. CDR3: CASSQTGAGNYGYTF. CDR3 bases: TGTGCCAGCAGCCAGACCGGGGCCGGGAACTATGGCTACACCTTC.

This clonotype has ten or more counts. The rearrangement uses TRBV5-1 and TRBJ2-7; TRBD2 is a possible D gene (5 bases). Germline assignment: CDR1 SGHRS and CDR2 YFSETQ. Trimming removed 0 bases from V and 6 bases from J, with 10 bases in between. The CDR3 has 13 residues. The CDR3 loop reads CASSLVGEGEQYF. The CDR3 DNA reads TGCGCCAGCAGCTTGGTGGGTGAGGGCGAGCAGTACTTC.

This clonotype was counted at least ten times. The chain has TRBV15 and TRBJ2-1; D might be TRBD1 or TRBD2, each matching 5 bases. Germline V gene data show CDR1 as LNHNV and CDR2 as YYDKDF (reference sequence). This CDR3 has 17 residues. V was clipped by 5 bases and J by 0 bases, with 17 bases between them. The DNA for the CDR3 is TGTGCCACCAGCCTACACGGGGCGGTAAGCTCCTACAATGAGCAGTTCTTC. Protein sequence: CATSLHGAVSSYNEQFF.

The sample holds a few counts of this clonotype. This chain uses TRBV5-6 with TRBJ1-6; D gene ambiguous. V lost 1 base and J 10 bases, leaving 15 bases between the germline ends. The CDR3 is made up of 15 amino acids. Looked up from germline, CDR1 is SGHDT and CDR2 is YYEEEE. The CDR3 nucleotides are TGTGCCAGCAGCTTGCTTACAGACCGGTTATCACCCCTCCACTTT. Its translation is CASSLLTDRLSPLHF.

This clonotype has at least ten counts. This CDR3 reads CASSLAWIRVSLDEQFF. In DNA, the CDR3 is TGTGCCAGCAGCTTAGCGTGGATTCGAGTCTCACTTGATGAGCAGTTCTTC. The chain has TRBV7-2 and TRBJ2-1; D gene ambiguous. The CDR3 has 17 amino acids. Germline-derived CDR1 and CDR2 are SGHTA and FQGNSA. The V end was cut by 0 bases, the J end by 8 bases, with 20 bases between.